Sequencing of this TCR beta chain was carried out in a study of cytomegalovirus exposure and HLA in healthy donors. Across the study: The 120 validation repertoires matched the approximately 700 first-cohort repertoires in platform, a later analysis reported.

Profiled with immunoSEQ multiplex PCR; TCRdb holds only in-frame clones, not every one. This sample has approximately 98,000 clones; approximately 85% occur once, and the top ten carry 3%. The CDR3 spans 13 residues. The germline gives CDR1 MDHEN, CDR2 SYDVKM. J lost 5 bases, V lost 7 bases, and 8 bases had no gene match. The chain has TRBV28 and TRBJ2-7, with 7 bases fitting TRBD2. The sequenced sample consisted of PBMCs. This TCR was sampled from a woman under 30 in good health and CMV-seronegative. CDR3 coding DNA: TGTGCCAGCATCTCTCAGGGAGGGCACGAGCAGTACTTC. Its translation: CASISQGGHEQYF.